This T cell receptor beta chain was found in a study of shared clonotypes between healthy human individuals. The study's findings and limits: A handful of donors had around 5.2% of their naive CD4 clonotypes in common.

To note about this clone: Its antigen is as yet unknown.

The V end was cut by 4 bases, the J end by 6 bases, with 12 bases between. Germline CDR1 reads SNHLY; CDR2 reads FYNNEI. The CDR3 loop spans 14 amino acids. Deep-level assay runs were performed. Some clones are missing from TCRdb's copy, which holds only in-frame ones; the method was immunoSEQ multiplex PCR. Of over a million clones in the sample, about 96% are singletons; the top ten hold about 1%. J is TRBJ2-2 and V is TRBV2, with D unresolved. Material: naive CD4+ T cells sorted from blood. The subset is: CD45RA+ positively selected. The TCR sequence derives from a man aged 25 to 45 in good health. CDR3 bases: TGTGCCAGCAGTGGAGACCTCCTACCCGGGGAGCTGTTTTTT. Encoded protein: CASSGDLLPGELFF. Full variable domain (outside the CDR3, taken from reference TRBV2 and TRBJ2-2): EPEVTQTPSHQVTQMGQEVILRCVPISNHLYFYWYRQILGQKVEFLVSFYNNEISEKSEIFDDQFSVERPDGSNFTLKIRSTKLEDSAMYFCASSGDLLPGELFFGEGSRLTVL.